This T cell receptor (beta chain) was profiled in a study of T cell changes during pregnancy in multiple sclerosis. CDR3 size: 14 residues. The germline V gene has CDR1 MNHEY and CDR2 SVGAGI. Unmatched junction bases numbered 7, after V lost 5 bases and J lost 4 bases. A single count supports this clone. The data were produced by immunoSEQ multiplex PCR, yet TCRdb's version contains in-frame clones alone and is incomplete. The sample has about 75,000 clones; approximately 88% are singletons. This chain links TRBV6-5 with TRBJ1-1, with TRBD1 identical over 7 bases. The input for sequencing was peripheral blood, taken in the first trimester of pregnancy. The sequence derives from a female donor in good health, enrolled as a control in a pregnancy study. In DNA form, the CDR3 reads TGTGCCAGCAGTCCCAGGGGGTTGGGCACTGAAGCTTTCTTT. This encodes CASSPRGLGTEAFF.